Following are 12 T cell receptor beta chains from one sample sequenced in a study of blood T cell repertoires in COVID-19. Some clones are missing from TCRdb's copy, which holds only in-frame ones; the method was immunoSEQ multiplex PCR. The sample comprises about 90,000 clones, approximately 90% of which are singletons, and under 2.5% rests with the top ten. The sequenced sample was peripheral blood. Receptors originate from a human donor with active COVID-19. The donor label of this sample is uncertain.

The rearrangement joins TRBV5-1 to TRBJ1-1, with 11 bases matching TRBD1. This CDR3 has 15 amino acids. Germline loops: CDR1 SGHRS, CDR2 YFSETQ. Losses at the gene ends were 4 bases for V and 2 bases for J; bases not matched to a gene: 4. The CDR3 sequence is CASSQDRGLNTEAFF. CDR3 nucleotide sequence: TGCGCCAGCAGCCAGGACAGGGGGCTCAACACTGAAGCTTTCTTT.

The chain recombines TRBV19 with TRBJ2-1; 15 nucleotides line up with TRBD2. CDR1 is LNHDA and CDR2 is SQIVND in the germline V gene (reference sequence). The CDR3 loop spans 18 amino acids. With V trimmed by 6 bases and J by 0 bases, 6 bases remained unmatched. The CDR3 spells CASSLGLAGGLSYNEQFF. CDR3 nucleotide sequence: TGTGCCAGTAGCCTGGGACTAGCGGGGGGCCTCTCCTACAATGAGCAGTTCTTC.

The sample holds one count of this clone. This chain connects TRBV6-5 to TRBJ1-6, with D possibly matching TRBD1 (5 bases). This CDR3 spans 16 amino acids. The ends were cut back, 2 bases at V and 9 bases at J, with 17 bases in the middle. Germline-derived CDR1 and CDR2 are MNHEY and SVGAGI. DNA of the CDR3: TGTGCCAGCAGTTACAGAGCCAGGGAGGTTAGTTCACCCCTCCACTTT. As protein: CASSYRAREVSSPLHF.

The chain carries TRBV7-3 and TRBJ2-5; 7 bases fit TRBD1. CDR3 size: 14 residues. V lost 2 bases to trimming and J lost 2 bases; unmatched junction nucleotides: 2. Germline V gene data show CDR1 as SGHTA and CDR2 as FQGTGA. CDR3 protein: CASSLDRDQETQYF. The CDR3, as DNA: TGTGCCAGCAGCTTAGACAGGGATCAAGAGACCCAGTACTTC.

Details on this clone: Different DNA sequences within this sample yield the same CDR3. This chain uses TRBV7-2 with TRBJ1-5; a possible D gene is TRBD1 (5 bases). The CDR3 sequence is 15 residues long. The ends were cut back, 3 bases at V and 7 bases at J, with 16 bases in the middle. Germline V gives CDR1 SGHTA, CDR2 FQGNSA. This CDR3 is CASSFWGSGGQPQHF. The CDR3 bases are TGTGCCAGCAGCTTTTGGGGGTCGGGGGGGCAGCCCCAGCATTTT.

The chain combines TRBV19 with TRBJ2-1; 10 bases line up with TRBD1. V dropped 5 bases and J dropped 4; count of bases not matched to a gene: 5. The CDR3 extends over 15 amino acids. Germline lookup yields CDR1 LNHDA and CDR2 SQIVND (reference sequence). CDR3 nucleotide sequence: TGTGCCAGTAGTCTCCCGGGACAGGGGTACAATGAGCAGTTCTTC. Translation gives CASSLPGQGYNEQFF.

This sequence joins TRBV11-2 and TRBJ2-3; D not certain. There are 12 residues in the CDR3. V was cut by 5 bases and J by 3 bases, with 6 bases left in between. Germline V gene lookup returns CDR1 SGHAT and CDR2 FQNNGV. The CDR3 region has the DNA TGTGCCAGCAGCAGGAGAACAGATACGCAGTATTTT. It codes for CASSRRTDTQYF.

Comment on this clone: Other DNA sequences from this sample encode an identical CDR3 as well. The chain joins TRBV9 to TRBJ1-3, with TRBD1 matching over 11 bases. The trim removed 1 base at V and 7 bases at J, leaving 10 bases unmatched. The length of the CDR3 is 17 residues. The germline V gene has CDR1 SGDLS and CDR2 YYNGEE. The CDR3 sequence: CASSVNPRTGGSNTIYF. The CDR3 region has the DNA TGTGCCAGCAGCGTAAACCCCCGGACAGGGGGCTCCAACACCATATATTTT.

The chain recombines TRBV4-1 with TRBJ1-3, with 9 nucleotides matching TRBD1. Trimming removed 8 bases from V and 2 bases from J; junction bases left unmatched: 1. CDR3 size: 13 residues. Per germline, CDR1 MGHRA and CDR2 YSYEKL. The DNA of the CDR3 is TGCGCCAGCGGACAGGGGACTGGAAACACCATATATTTT. Translating it yields CASGQGTGNTIYF.

The CDR3 DNA reads as TGCGCCAGCAGCCAAGATCAGGTTCCGCGCGAGCAGTACTTC. It translates to CASSQDQVPREQYF. J is TRBJ2-7 and V is TRBV4-1; D gene ambiguous. The V gene lost 0 bases and the J gene lost 6 bases, with 12 bases spanning the gap. The CDR3 consists of 14 residues. The V gene's germline CDR1 is MGHRA and CDR2 YSYEKL.

Points on this clone: Other DNA sequences in this sample translate to the same CDR3. The rearrangement uses TRBV12-3 or TRBV12-4 and TRBJ1-1; D remains ambiguous. The CDR3 runs to 13 residues. Trimming took 6 bases from V and 1 from J, leaving 9 bases between them. As DNA, the CDR3 is TGTGCCAGCAGCCTCGGTCCGAACACTGAAGCTTTCTTT. Protein: CASSLGPNTEAFF.

This chain connects TRBV6-5 to TRBJ2-5; D perhaps matches TRBD1 (6 bases). The germline V gene encodes CDR1 MNHEY and CDR2 SVGAGI. There are 14 residues in the CDR3. The germline V and J ends were trimmed by 3 bases and 3 bases, with 11 bases remaining between them. CDR3 amino acids: CASSYAAGEETQYF. CDR3 DNA sequence: TGTGCCAGCAGTTATGCAGCAGGGGAAGAGACCCAGTACTTC.